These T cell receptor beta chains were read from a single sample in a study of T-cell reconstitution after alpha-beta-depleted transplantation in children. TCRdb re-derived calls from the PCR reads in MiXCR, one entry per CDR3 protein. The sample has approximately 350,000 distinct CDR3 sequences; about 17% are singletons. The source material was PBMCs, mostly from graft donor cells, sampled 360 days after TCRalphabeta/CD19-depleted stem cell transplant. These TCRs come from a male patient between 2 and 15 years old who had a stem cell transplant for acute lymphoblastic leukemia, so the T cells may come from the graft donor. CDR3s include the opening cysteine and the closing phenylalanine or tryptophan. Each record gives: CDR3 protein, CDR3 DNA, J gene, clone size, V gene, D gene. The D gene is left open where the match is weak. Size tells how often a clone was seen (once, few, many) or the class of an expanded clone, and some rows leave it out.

CDR3: CASSSPRPGQQTGANVLTF; DNA: TGCGCCAGCAGCTCCCCTCGACCGGGACAACAGACGGGGGCCAACGTCCTGACTTTC; J: TRBJ2-6; size: -; V: TRBV5-1; D: -
CDR3: CATSRGNEQFF; DNA: TGTGCCACCTCCCGGGGAAATGAGCAGTTCTTC; J: TRBJ2-1; size: many; V: TRBV24-1; D: -
CDR3: CASSLVSGGEQFF; DNA: TGTGCCAGCAGCTTAGTCTCAGGGGGGGAGCAGTTCTTC; J: TRBJ2-1; size: many; V: TRBV7-9; D: -
CDR3: CSANRGQYFYHEQFF; DNA: TGCAGTGCCAATCGCGGACAGTATTTTTACCATGAGCAGTTCTTC; J: TRBJ2-1; size: few; V: TRBV20-1; D: -
CDR3: CASSLARLAAYNEQFF; DNA: TGCGCCAGCAGCTTGGCCAGACTAGCAGCCTACAATGAGCAGTTCTTC; J: TRBJ2-1; size: -; V: TRBV5-1; D: TRBD2
CDR3: CATSRAVTETQYF; DNA: TGTGCCACCAGCAGAGCCGTGACTGAGACCCAGTACTTC; J: TRBJ2-5; size: -; V: TRBV15; D: -
CDR3: CSVTRSTGGLTDTQYF; DNA: TGCAGCGTGACTCGGTCTACAGGGGGCCTCACAGATACGCAGTATTTT; J: TRBJ2-3; size: many; V: TRBV29-1; D: TRBD1
CDR3: CASSATSASGTQYF; DNA: TGTGCCAGCAGTGCAACTAGCGCCAGTGGGACCCAGTACTTC; J: TRBJ2-5; size: many; V: TRBV12-3/TRBV12-4; D: TRBD2
CDR3: CASSFPFLAEGEKLFF; DNA: TGTGCCAGCAGTTTTCCCTTTCTTGCCGAAGGTGAAAAACTGTTTTTT; J: TRBJ1-4; size: -; V: TRBV28; D: -
CDR3: CSALGSGRAETQYF; DNA: TGCAGTGCCCTAGGGAGCGGGAGGGCAGAGACCCAGTACTTC; J: TRBJ2-5; size: few; V: TRBV20-1; D: TRBD2
CDR3: CASNPSGRLSYEQYF; DNA: TGTGCCAGCAACCCTAGCGGGAGACTCTCCTACGAGCAGTACTTC; J: TRBJ2-7; size: many; V: TRBV6-2/TRBV6-3; D: TRBD2
CDR3: CSARPPGTTNTGELFF; DNA: TGCAGCGCTAGACCTCCCGGGACAACGAACACCGGGGAGCTGTTTTTT; J: TRBJ2-2; size: -; V: TRBV20-1; D: -
CDR3: CSVALLAAGELFF; DNA: TGCAGCGTTGCGTTACTAGCAGCCGGGGAGCTGTTTTTT; J: TRBJ2-2; size: few; V: TRBV29-1; D: -